What follows is one T cell receptor beta chain and its context. The antigen it binds to is not known. Nothing much larger sits one base from this clone, and base qualities are not available. TCRbeta CDR3 regions were amplified from genomic DNA using the immunoSEQ Assay, a bias-controlled multiplex PCR. The original pipeline was this. Within the assay, amplification of reference gene primers was used to estimate how many nucleated cells each sample contained. Sequence reads were collapsed and filtered to measure the absolute abundance of every unique TCRbeta CDR3 rearrangement. For each sample, productive Simpson clonality was calculated as the square root of Simpson's diversity index across productive rearrangements. In TCRdb, the immuneACCESS table is reduced to in-frame sequences with V and J assigned. These tables do not hold every clone; where another copy was compared, an unresolved V gene accounts for under half, and the others remain unexplained. V and J calls and clone size come straight from that table; D and trimming were deduced from the DNA. This sample comprises a few hundred thousand clones, 75% to 90% of them detected only once. Approximately 0.85% of the sample is in the top ten clones.

This entry is derived from a study of blood T cell repertoires in COVID-19 (dated by TCRdb to 2020 to 2021). Study-wide context: Samples covering the acute and convalescent phases of COVID-19 were provided by collaborators in the United States, Italy and Spain. Where available, HLA class I and class II types were taken from metadata supplied by the sample provider and were not determined by assay-based typing. Nearly every sample came with metadata listing a de-identified subject ID, COVID-19 status, age in years and sex. Deeply sampled blood TCRbeta repertoires from subjects exposed to, actively infected with, or recovered from COVID-19 were included in the dataset. The material from the prospective study consisted of cDNA or gDNA derived from T cells, B-cell-depleted T cells, or PBMCs. The samples were drawn from the first 160 participants of the ongoing ImmuneRACE study and from roughly 1,300 subjects provided by 6 global collaborators. The repertoires were released in a freely available public database meant as a resource for research on the immune response to SARS-CoV-2.

Samples from volunteer blood donors who had recovered from COVID-19 were contributed by a second Seattle source. The collaborating institutions used their own protocols to collect whole blood in K2EDTA tubes. For TCRbeta analysis, collaborators shipped samples in one of three forms: frozen whole blood, isolated PBMCs, or DNA extracted from either of those sample types. What the research found in general, with its limitations: The quantity of clinical and demographic metadata differed by source and by participant and was supplied without curation.

V loses 1 base of germline sequence and J loses 7 bases, and the interval between the two ends is 11 bases. There are 13 amino acids in the CDR3, from cysteine to phenylalanine inclusive. The DNA shown is the 39-base CDR3, in frame from base 1. CDR1 and CDR2 are drawn from the germline V gene (reference sequence): LNHDA, SQIVND. The sequence was obtained from a woman aged 40 to 55 who had recovered from COVID-19. The specimen was peripheral blood. Here the chain combines TRBV19 and TRBJ2-7; matching of 5 bases hints at TRBD1 as the D gene. Read as DNA, the sequence is TGTGCCAGTAGTATAGGCAGGGCGGAAGAGCAGTACTTC. Its translation is CASSIGRAEEQYF.